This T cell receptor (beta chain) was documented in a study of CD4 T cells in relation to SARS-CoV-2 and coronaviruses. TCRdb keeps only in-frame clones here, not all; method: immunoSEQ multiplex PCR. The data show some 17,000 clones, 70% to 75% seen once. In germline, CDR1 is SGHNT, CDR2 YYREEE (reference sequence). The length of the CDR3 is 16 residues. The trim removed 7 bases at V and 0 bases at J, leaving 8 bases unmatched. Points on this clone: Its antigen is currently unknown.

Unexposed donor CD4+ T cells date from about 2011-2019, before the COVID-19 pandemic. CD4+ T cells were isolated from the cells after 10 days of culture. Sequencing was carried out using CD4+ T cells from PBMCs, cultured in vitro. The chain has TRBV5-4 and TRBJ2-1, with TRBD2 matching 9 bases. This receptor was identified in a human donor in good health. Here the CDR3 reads CASGGAGGSSYNEQFF. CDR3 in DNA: TGTGCCAGCGGTGGAGCGGGGGGTAGCTCCTACAATGAGCAGTTCTTC.